The sequence of this T cell receptor beta chain was determined in a study of control samples from healthy donors and cancer patients. From germline, CDR1 is SEHNR and CDR2 FQNEAQ (reference sequence). V gave up 1 base and J gave up 1 base, with 7 bases separating them. The CDR3 runs 14 residues. Some clones are missing from TCRdb's copy, which holds only in-frame ones; the method was immunoSEQ multiplex PCR. Among more than 70,000 clones listed, roughly 91% were seen once. The origin of this receptor is a man aged 55 to 70 with lung cancer. Specimen: PBMCs. The chain has TRBV7-9 and TRBJ1-2; TRBD1 is a possible D gene (5 bases). The CDR3 region has the DNA TGTGCCAGCAGCTTAGGACAGCTTAACTATGGCTACACCTTC. It encodes CASSLGQLNYGYTF.